This T cell receptor beta chain was retrieved from a study of OX40 agonist ivuxolimab in advanced cancers. V gave up 4 bases and J gave up 1 base, with 12 bases separating them. CDR1 is SGHRS and CDR2 is YFSETQ in the germline V gene. The length of the CDR3 is 14 residues. TCRdb keeps only in-frame clones here, not all; method: immunoSEQ multiplex PCR. The sample has 43,000 or so clones, approximately 90% seen once. The clonotype was recovered from an adult with an advanced solid tumor such as melanoma, head and neck, liver or kidney cancer. The starting material was CD4+ or CD8+ T cells sorted from blood, obtained in a trial of the OX40 agonist ivuxolimab. The V gene is TRBV5-1, the J gene TRBJ2-7; D uncertain. CDR3 sequence: CASSRERVSYEQYF. The DNA of the CDR3 is TGCGCCAGCAGCCGCGAGCGAGTTTCCTACGAGCAGTACTTC.